The T cell receptor (beta chain) under discussion was sequenced for a study of Ad26.COV2.S vaccination and SARS-CoV-2 variants. Repertoires were generated with immunoSEQ multiplex PCR, while TCRdb's copy carries only in-frame clones and drops some. In the table there are over 400,000 clones, roughly 90% of which are singletons. This sample's treatment: some 20 received Ad26.COV2.S at low or high dose, single or two shots; 5 received placebo; per-sample allocation not given. The study sampled participants on day 63 after the first vaccine or placebo injection. V lost 0 bases to trimming and J lost 4 bases, with 7 bases between them. This CDR3 comprises 13 residues. Germline CDR1 is SGHRS and CDR2 is YFSETQ.

This TCR was recovered from a person aged 18-65 years who received the Ad26.COV2.S COVID-19 vaccine or a placebo. The chain couples TRBV5-1 to TRBJ1-2; maybe TRBD1 (5 bases). Source: peripheral blood, taken in a trial of Ad26.COV2.S vaccine versus placebo. The CDR3 sequence: CASSLGQLYGYTF. For the CDR3, the DNA is TGCGCCAGCAGCTTGGGACAGCTCTATGGCTACACCTTC.